The clone carrying this T cell receptor beta chain was found a few times. Its antigen is not identified. PCR used 60 Vbeta primers and 13 Jbeta primers. Libraries were prepared by immunoSEQ multiplex PCR; TCRdb keeps only in-frame clonotypes and omits some of them. Of 100,000 to 150,000 clones listed, over 70% are singletons. The germline V gene has CDR1 SEHNR and CDR2 FQNEAQ (reference sequence). The V end was cut by 5 bases, the J end by 0 bases, with 11 bases between. This CDR3 spans 15 amino acids. This record comes from a study of cytomegalovirus exposure and HLA in healthy donors. Study-wide results and caveats: Presence/absence analyses took donor sequencing depth as roughly uniform. Because they were indistinguishable, some V segments, including TRBV6-2 and TRBV6-3, were excluded.

The sample taken for sequencing was PBMCs. This sequence originates from a woman in her forties or fifties in good health and CMV-seronegative. The rearrangement links TRBV7-9 to TRBJ2-1; D is unclear. The CDR3 loop reads CASSLRSYSYNEQFF. The CDR3 coding sequence is TGTGCCAGCAGCCTAAGATCCTACTCCTACAATGAGCAGTTCTTC.